Included here is one T cell receptor beta chain sequence, with context. Its antigen is not identified. This sample is part of a study of cytotoxic CD8 clonotypes in ibrutinib-treated CLL. Study at large: A median about twelve months of treatment, range 6 to 36, preceded the collection of response samples.

Germline V gene sequence: CDR1 SGHRS, CDR2 YFSETQ. The V end was cut by 1 base, the J end by 2 bases, with 6 bases between. The CDR3 is 13 amino acids. Study-wide results and caveats: The study found baseline clonality above age-matched healthy donors, tracking circulating CD8+ T-cell counts.

The protocol was immunoSEQ multiplex PCR, while the TCRdb copy is restricted to in-frame clones and leaves out a portion. The sample has some 150,000 clones, around three quarters seen once. Source: PBMCs, taken after 12 months of ibrutinib treatment. This chain connects TRBV5-1 to TRBJ1-2, with no clear D. The sequence was collected from a human donor with chronic lymphocytic leukemia. The CDR3 here is CASSLTMNYGYTF. In DNA form, the CDR3 reads TGCGCCAGCAGCTTGACAATGAACTATGGCTACACCTTC.